This is a list of T cell receptor beta chains from one sample in a study of Graves' ophthalmopathy and Graves' hyperthyroidism. TCRdb re-derived calls from the multiplex PCR reads in MiXCR, one entry per CDR3 protein. The sample shows about 170,000 distinct CDR3 sequences, roughly two fifths of them seen only once. The sample consisted of peripheral blood. The receptors shown here come from a woman between 40 and 50 years old with Graves' ophthalmopathy. Each CDR3 is given with its conserved first and last residue. A D gene is named only where the DNA matches it firmly. Clone size, where shown, is once, few, many, or a class for clones that have expanded.

cdr3_aa	cdr3_nt	v_call	j_call	d_call	clone_size
CASSQEAAAYEQYF	TGTGCCAGTTCGCAGGAAGCCGCGGCCTACGAGCAGTACTTC	TRBV2	TRBJ2-7	NA	many
CASSSNREAFF	TGTGCCAGCAGTTCGAACAGAGAAGCTTTCTTT	TRBV28	TRBJ1-1	NA	NA
CASSYWGQGAHEQYF	TGTGCCAGCAGTTACTGGGGACAGGGCGCCCACGAGCAGTACTTC	TRBV6-5	TRBJ2-7	TRBD1	many
CASSSEGGRRGYGYTF	TGTGCCAGTAGTTCCGAGGGGGGCAGAAGAGGCTATGGCTACACCTTC	TRBV19	TRBJ1-2	NA	many
CASSQGRDTEAFF	TGTGCCAGCAGCCAGGGGCGGGACACTGAAGCTTTCTTT	TRBV11-2	TRBJ1-1	NA	many
CASSPQTSAVGELFF	TGTGCCAGCAGTCCTCAGACTAGCGCGGTCGGGGAGCTGTTTTTT	TRBV28	TRBJ2-2	TRBD2	NA
CSVVHGGTTETQYF	TGCAGCGTTGTCCACGGAGGGACTACAGAGACCCAGTACTTC	TRBV29-1	TRBJ2-5	TRBD2	many
CASSLGFQGYEQYF	TGTGCCAGCAGTTTAGGGTTCCAGGGCTACGAGCAGTACTTC	TRBV12-3/TRBV12-4	TRBJ2-7	NA	medium-sized
CASSPRNRGDNQPQHF	TGTGCCAGCTCACCACGGAACAGGGGGGATAATCAGCCCCAGCATTTT	TRBV18	TRBJ1-5	TRBD1	few
CASRGTGERYGYTF	TGTGCCAGCAGGGGGACAGGGGAACGCTATGGCTACACCTTC	TRBV12-3/TRBV12-4	TRBJ1-2	TRBD1	NA
CASSRSGTNHEQYF	TGTGCCAGCAGCCGTAGCGGGACAAACCACGAGCAGTACTTC	TRBV28	TRBJ2-7	TRBD2	many
CAIPRTGNTGELFF	TGTGCCATCCCGAGGACAGGGAACACCGGGGAGCTGTTTTTT	TRBV28	TRBJ2-2	TRBD1	many
CASSLVRHLNTGELFF	TGTGCCAGCAGCTTAGTCAGACACCTGAACACCGGGGAGCTGTTTTTT	TRBV7-9	TRBJ2-2	NA	many
CASSLSGSGELFF	TGTGCCAGCAGTTTGTCCGGCAGTGGGGAGCTGTTTTTT	TRBV6-5	TRBJ2-2	NA	NA
CASSLRPPAKASTEAFF	TGTGCCAGCAGTTTAAGGCCCCCAGCAAAGGCATCCACTGAAGCTTTCTTT	TRBV12-3/TRBV12-4	TRBJ1-1	NA	NA
CASSDGQGNSPLHF	TGTGCCAGCAGCGATGGACAGGGGAACTCACCCCTCCACTTT	TRBV28	TRBJ1-6	TRBD1	medium-sized
CASSLGGLNIQYF	TGTGCCAGCAGCTTAGGGGGCCTTAACATTCAGTACTTC	TRBV7-3	TRBJ2-4	NA	many
CASSYSQQGLGSPLHF	TGTGCCAGCAGTTACTCGCAACAGGGGTTAGGATCACCCCTCCACTTT	TRBV6-5	TRBJ1-6	TRBD1	many
CASSYGNTIYF	TGTGCCAGCAGTTACGGAAACACCATATATTTT	TRBV6-5	TRBJ1-3	NA	many
CASTLDRGDSPQHF	TGTGCCAGCACTTTAGACAGAGGGGACTCGCCCCAGCATTTT	TRBV6-2/TRBV6-3	TRBJ1-5	NA	many
CASGLNLRDTVEQYF	TGTGCTAGTGGTTTGAATCTCCGGGACACCGTCGAGCAGTACTTC	TRBV12-5	TRBJ2-7	NA	many
CASRATGILYYGYTF	TGTGCCAGTAGGGCAACGGGGATCCTCTACTATGGCTACACCTTC	TRBV19	TRBJ1-2	NA	many
CASMIQGLRTEAFF	TGTGCCAGCATGATCCAGGGGTTAAGAACTGAAGCTTTCTTT	TRBV5-4	TRBJ1-1	NA	many
CSAARQGNEQYF	TGCAGTGCTGCCAGACAGGGTAACGAGCAGTACTTC	TRBV20-1	TRBJ2-7	TRBD1	many
CASSSHPENTEAFF	TGTGCCAGCAGCTCACACCCGGAGAACACTGAAGCTTTCTTT	TRBV9	TRBJ1-1	NA	many
CASSYGAGEAKNIQYF	TGTGCCAGCAGTTACGGGGCAGGTGAAGCCAAAAACATTCAGTACTTC	TRBV6-2/TRBV6-3	TRBJ2-4	NA	many
CASSQSDRGKGEQYF	TGCGCCAGCAGCCAATCGGACAGGGGGAAGGGCGAGCAGTACTTC	TRBV4-3	TRBJ2-7	TRBD1	few
CASSPADGMNTEAFF	TGTGCCAGCAGTCCGGCGGATGGGATGAACACTGAAGCTTTCTTT	TRBV28	TRBJ1-1	NA	many
CASRVGTEAFF	TGTGCCAGCAGGGTAGGAACTGAAGCTTTCTTT	TRBV6-5	TRBJ1-1	NA	many
CASSPTGTQGTGELFF	TGTGCCAGCAGTCCAACGGGTACCCAAGGGACCGGGGAGCTGTTTTTT	TRBV12-3/TRBV12-4	TRBJ2-2	NA	many
CASSRGSSEQYF	TGCGCCAGCAGCCGGGGGAGCTCCGAGCAGTACTTC	TRBV10-1	TRBJ2-7	NA	NA
CASSPGVTYGYTF	TGTGCCAGCAGTCCAGGGGTTACCTATGGCTACACCTTC	TRBV12-3/TRBV12-4	TRBJ1-2	NA	many
CASSRDRGEETQYF	TGTGCCAGCAGTCGGGACAGAGGGGAAGAGACCCAGTACTTC	TRBV28	TRBJ2-5	TRBD1	many
CASNSGLFGSPLHF	TGTGCCAGCAACTCAGGCCTCTTCGGTTCACCCCTCCACTTT	TRBV6-1	TRBJ1-6	NA	NA
CASSDYWIQPQHF	TGTGCCAGCAGTGATTACTGGATCCAGCCCCAGCATTTT	TRBV6-1	TRBJ1-5	NA	many
CASSSSDKQGGGYTF	TGTGCCAGCAGTTCCTCGGACAAACAGGGCGGAGGCTACACCTTC	TRBV6-5	TRBJ1-2	NA	NA
CASSDQPGGASTEAFF	TGTGCCAGCAGTGACCAGCCAGGGGGCGCGAGCACTGAAGCTTTCTTT	TRBV6-4	TRBJ1-1	TRBD1	many
CASSPIKLREQYF	TGTGCCAGCAGCCCCATAAAACTCCGCGAGCAGTACTTC	TRBV27	TRBJ2-7	NA	many
CASSQDLATEAFF	TGTGCCAGCAGCCAAGATCTAGCGACTGAAGCTTTCTTT	TRBV14	TRBJ1-1	NA	many
CASSPNSGANVLTF	TGTGCCAGCAGCCCAAACTCTGGGGCCAACGTCCTGACTTTC	TRBV27	TRBJ2-6	NA	many
CASGKTGTSIVGELFF	TGTGCCAGCGGAAAGACCGGGACGAGCATTGTCGGGGAGCTGTTTTTT	TRBV11-2	TRBJ2-2	NA	NA
CASSPPSRGRETQYF	TGTGCCAGCTCACCACCCTCGAGGGGCAGGGAGACCCAGTACTTC	TRBV18	TRBJ2-5	NA	NA
CASSEYRTGENIQYF	TGTGCCAGCAGTGAATATAGGACAGGGGAAAACATTCAGTACTTC	TRBV6-1	TRBJ2-4	TRBD1	many
CASRTDSEETQYF	TGCGCCAGCAGAACGGACAGCGAAGAGACCCAGTACTTC	TRBV5-1	TRBJ2-5	NA	many
CASSRGLAGAETQYF	TGTGCCAGCAGTCGGGGACTAGCGGGAGCAGAGACCCAGTACTTC	TRBV6-2/TRBV6-3	TRBJ2-5	TRBD2	NA
CASSSQGVVKTQYF	TGTGCCAGCAGCTCACAGGGGGTAGTAAAGACCCAGTACTTC	TRBV7-2	TRBJ2-5	TRBD1	NA
CASTREDYGYTF	TGTGCCAGCACCAGGGAGGACTATGGCTACACCTTC	TRBV12-3/TRBV12-4	TRBJ1-2	NA	NA
CASRTTSGRETQYF	TGTGCCAGCAGGACGACTAGCGGGAGGGAGACCCAGTACTTC	TRBV6-6	TRBJ2-5	TRBD2	many
CASSFGRGYNGYTF	TGTGCCAGCAGTTTCGGCAGGGGGTACAATGGCTACACCTTC	TRBV12-3/TRBV12-4	TRBJ1-2	TRBD1	many
CASSFGTNQPQHF	TGTGCCAGCAGTTTTGGGACCAATCAGCCCCAGCATTTT	TRBV28	TRBJ1-5	NA	many
CASSRTGSQPQHF	TGTGCCAGCAGTAGGACAGGGAGTCAGCCCCAGCATTTT	TRBV6-1	TRBJ1-5	TRBD1	many